Listed here is a single T cell receptor beta chain. Its antigen is still unknown. This sample is drawn from a study of shared clonotypes between healthy human individuals. Generated by immunoSEQ multiplex PCR, the TCRdb table keeps only in-frame clones and is missing some. Of 2 million to 3 million clones in the sample, approximately 93% were seen once. The study's findings and limits: Larger richness was generally estimated for naive than memory subsets.

Naive CD4+ cells were CD45RA-selected; the remaining cells were memory. The CDR3 is 15 amino acids. Between the trimmed V and J ends, which lost 5 bases and 4 bases, there was a span of 19 bases. The chain recombines TRBV5-3 with TRBJ2-7; D unresolved. TRBV5-3 is an ORF, with its function uncertain. The sequencing input was naive CD4+ T cells from PBMCs. The sample's subset: CD45RA+ positively selected. The origin of this receptor is a man between 18 and 35 years old in good health. Some clones in this sample may be carry-over from other donors' samples. The CDR3 spells CARSPTVRRPYEQYF. DNA for the CDR3: TGTGCCAGAAGTCCTACTGTGCGGCGACCTTACGAGCAGTACTTC.